A few counts support the clone carrying this TCR beta chain. CDR3 length: 14 residues. Trimming stripped 5 bases from V and 2 bases from J, with 12 bases between. Germline V gives CDR1 LGHDT, CDR2 YNNKEL (reference sequence). The data belong to a study of blood T cell repertoires in COVID-19. As for the study in general: The origin of the acute and convalescent COVID-19 samples was the United States, Italy and Spain. Sources were T cells, B-cell-depleted T cells, or PBMCs; the material itself was cDNA or gDNA.

Original analysis: Researchers report that nucleated cell counts were estimated from reference gene primer amplification. Some clones are missing from TCRdb's copy, which holds only in-frame ones; the method was immunoSEQ multiplex PCR. That table gives V, J and clone size, and the DNA gave D and trimming. The sample lists more than 200,000 clones; under 90% were seen once. The chain employs TRBV3-1 (or the pseudogene TRBV3-2) and TRBJ1-1, with D possibly TRBD1 on 6 matching bases. The sequence was obtained from a woman of 80 years or more with COVID-19, enrolled during active disease. Sequencing was performed on peripheral blood. For the CDR3, the DNA is TGTGCCAGCAGCGTCTCTGGGGGCAACACTGAAGCTTTCTTT. Translating it yields CASSVSGGNTEAFF.